This T cell receptor (beta chain) was recorded in a study of cytomegalovirus exposure and HLA in healthy donors. Regarding the study as a whole: TRBV6-2, TRBV6-3 and some other V segments were excluded as indistinguishable. Based on reports, TCR beta sequences accurately predicted HLA-A and HLA-B alleles for most subjects. Presence/absence analyses treated sequencing depth as roughly uniform across donors. Usually a TCR sequence was rare, but some public TCRs were found in many donors.

Trimming at V came to 8 bases and at J to 6 bases, leaving 2 bases not matched to a gene. Germline lookup yields CDR1 MNHEY and CDR2 SVGAGI. The CDR3 contains 14 residues. Concerning this clone: Antigen unknown.

A multiplex PCR was run with 60 Vbeta primers and 13 Jbeta primers. This table comes from immunoSEQ multiplex PCR, and its TCRdb copy is limited to in-frame clones, with some not included. The sample records 150,000 to 200,000 clones, over 70% being singletons. The sequence came from a woman between 18 and 29 years old in good health and CMV-seronegative. Input material: PBMCs. V is TRBV6-5 and J is TRBJ2-1, with 15 positions matching TRBD2. This chain's CDR3 is CASGTSGGLNEQFF. Written as DNA, the CDR3 is TGTGCCAGCGGGACTAGCGGGGGGCTCAATGAGCAGTTCTTC.